The sample holds one count of the clone carrying this TCR beta chain. The CDR3 runs to 14 residues. The germline V gene encodes CDR1 GTSNPN and CDR2 SVGIG (reference sequence). Trimming took off 2 bases at V and 0 bases at J, with 8 bases between the two ends. These data belong to a study of blood T cell repertoires in COVID-19. Method: immunoSEQ multiplex PCR; TCRdb's copy keeps in-frame clones and lacks some. The table shows around 170,000 clones, with approximately 88% occurring only once. This TCR was recovered from a young woman with acute or convalescent COVID-19. The chain joins TRBV30 to TRBJ2-4; D ambiguous. Source material: peripheral blood. The CDR3 sequence is CAWSLSLAKNIQYF. CDR3 nucleotide sequence: TGTGCCTGGAGTTTATCCTTAGCCAAAAACATTCAGTACTTC.